The 18 T cell receptor beta chains below come from one sample, sequenced in a study of response to subunit inactivated influenza vaccine. TCRdb independently ran MiXCR on the RT-PCR reads; one entry per CDR3 protein. The data contain around 790,000 distinct CDR3 sequences, less than 25% of them seen just once; the ten biggest clones take up 10%. Specimen: PBMCs from blood, collected roughly 5 days after vaccination. The receptors derive from a man aged 50 to 59 who received an inactivated influenza vaccine.

The chain combines TRBV7-8 with TRBJ2-3; TRBD2 agrees at 12 bases. The junction had 4 bases not matched to a gene; V was cut back by 3 bases and J by 3 bases. The CDR3 spans 16 residues. Germline CDR1 reads SGHVS; CDR2 reads FQNEAQ. CDR3 residues: CASSFPTSGRTDTQYF. The CDR3 region has the DNA TGTGCCAGCAGCTTCCCGACTAGCGGGAGAACAGATACGCAGTATTTT.

The chain employs TRBV15 and TRBJ2-7; 7 nucleotides agree with TRBD2. Germline V gene sequence: CDR1 LNHNV, CDR2 YYDKDF (reference sequence). The CDR3 totals 15 residues. V dropped 1 base and J dropped 1; count of bases not matched to a gene: 4. The chain's CDR3 is CATSRGLAGSYEQYF. The CDR3 DNA sequence: TGTGCCACCAGCAGAGGACTAGCCGGGTCCTACGAGCAGTACTTC.

This chain links TRBV12-3 or TRBV12-4 with TRBJ2-6, with TRBD2 identical over 11 bases. This CDR3 has 18 amino acids. Trimming took 7 bases from V and 0 from J; bases not matched to a gene: 8. The CDR3 sequence: CASTTLAGGLSGANVLTF. DNA of the CDR3: TGTGCCAGCACCACCCTAGCGGGAGGCCTCTCTGGGGCCAACGTCCTGACTTTC.

Only a few counts were recorded for this clonotype. V is TRBV5-1 and J is TRBJ2-3; D remains ambiguous. Germline V lookup: CDR1 SGHRS, CDR2 YFSETQ. V was shortened by 4 bases and J by 4 bases, with 16 bases between the two germline ends. There are 15 residues in the CDR3. The CDR3 loop reads CASSQDPASADTQYF. The DNA for the CDR3 is TGCGCCAGCAGCCAGGACCCCGCCTCGGCAGATACGCAGTATTTT.

This clonotype was seen more than once but under ten times. The chain is built from TRBV3-1 and TRBJ2-4; 10 nucleotides align to TRBD2. Per the germline V gene, CDR1 is LGHDT and CDR2 is YNNKEL (reference sequence). The CDR3 loop spans 16 amino acids. The V segment lost 1 base and the J segment 4 bases; nucleotides outside the gene matches: 4. Here the CDR3 reads CASSQGTSGVKNIQYF. The CDR3 bases are TGTGCCAGCAGCCAAGGAACTAGCGGGGTGAAAAACATTCAGTACTTC.

This clonotype was found a few times. The rearrangement joins TRBV5-1 to TRBJ2-7; TRBD1 aligns across 7 bases. With V trimmed by 4 bases and J by 1 base, 11 bases remained unmatched. The CDR3 contains 16 residues. The germline CDR1 and CDR2 sequences are SGHRS and YFSETQ. The DNA for the CDR3 is TGCGCCAGCAGCGAGGCCCTCGGGACAGTATCCTACGAGCAGTACTTC. It specifies CASSEALGTVSYEQYF.

This clonotype occurred many times. V is TRBV5-1 and J is TRBJ2-7; D call uncertain. V lost 7 bases to trimming and J lost 6 bases, with 5 bases between them. This CDR3 contains 9 residues. Germline-derived CDR1 and CDR2 are SGHRS and YFSETQ. The DNA of the CDR3 is TGCGCCAGCGTTGTCGAGCAGTACTTC. It is translated as CASVVEQYF.

This clonotype appeared a few times. The chain couples TRBV7-8 to TRBJ1-4; unclear D gene. In germline, CDR1 is SGHVS, CDR2 FQNEAQ. The V end lost 5 bases, the J end lost 2 bases, and 12 bases lay between the germline ends. The CDR3 covers 15 residues. CDR3 protein: CASSNRRITNEKLFF. CDR3 sequence (DNA): TGTGCCAGCAGCAACAGACGGATCACTAATGAAAAACTGTTTTTT.

In this sample, this clonotype turned up a few times. This chain links TRBV5-1 with TRBJ2-7; the D is unclear. From germline, CDR1 is SGHRS and CDR2 YFSETQ. The CDR3 is 13 amino acids. V shed 2 bases and J shed 6 bases, with 12 bases lying between them. CDR3 DNA: TGCGCCAGCAGCTTAACTACCCCGGGCGAGCAGTACTTC. Amino acids: CASSLTTPGEQYF. Complete variable domain (other parts from reference TRBV5-1 and TRBJ2-7): KAGVTQTPRYLIKTRGQQVTLSCSPISGHRSVSWYQQTPGQGLQFLFEYFSETQRNKGNFPGRFSGRQFSNSRSEMNVSTLELGDSALYLCASSLTTPGEQYFGPGTRLTVT.

This clonotype came up a few times. The junction departs from germline at one end; a sequencing error may be responsible. This CDR3 is CASRLAGGPDEQFF. CDR3 coding DNA: TGTGCCAGCAGATTAGCGGGGGGGCCCGATGAGCAGTTCTTC. The gene calls are TRBV12-3 or TRBV12-4 and TRBJ2-1, with TRBD2 matching over 11 bases. There are 14 residues in the CDR3.

The chain is built from TRBV13 and TRBJ2-4; TRBD2 matches at 7 bases. The CDR3 totals 16 residues. CDR1 and CDR2 (germline): PRHDT, FYEKMQ (reference sequence). Trimming at V came to 5 bases and at J to 1 base, leaving 8 bases not matched to a gene. CDR3 sequence reads: CASSRLAGGAKNIQYF. CDR3 DNA sequence: TGTGCCAGCAGCCGACTAGCTGGCGGCGCCAAAAACATTCAGTACTTC.

In this sample, this clonotype turned up many times. The chain carries TRBV4-3 and TRBJ2-4, with a tentative D call TRBD2 (6 bases). This CDR3 has 17 residues. Looked up from germline, CDR1 is LGHNA and CDR2 is YSLEER. Trimming took off 3 bases at V and 0 bases at J, with 15 bases between the two ends. In nucleotides, the CDR3 is TGCGCCAGCAGCCAGGGGTGGGGGGAAGGAGCCAAAAACATTCAGTACTTC. It specifies CASSQGWGEGAKNIQYF.

The chain has TRBV20-1 and TRBJ2-7; no definite D call. This CDR3 comprises 15 residues. The V gene lost 5 bases and the J gene lost 4 bases, with 21 bases spanning the gap. The V gene's germline CDR1 is DFQATT and CDR2 SNEGSKA (reference sequence). The CDR3 sequence: CSAESPLGVGYEQYF. CDR3 DNA sequence: TGCAGTGCTGAAAGCCCACTGGGCGTGGGGTACGAGCAGTACTTC.

V is TRBV11-2 and J is TRBJ1-4; D might be TRBD1 (5 bases). Trimming shortened V by 5 bases and J by 3 bases, and 16 bases separated the two germline ends. This CDR3 region has 16 residues. Germline V lookup: CDR1 SGHAT, CDR2 FQNNGV. DNA for the CDR3: TGTGCCAGCAGCAAGTCGTCGGGGGGGGCTAATGAAAAACTGTTTTTT. Translating it yields CASSKSSGGANEKLFF.

V usage is TRBV2 and J usage is TRBJ2-7; 10 bases are shared with TRBD1. Germline V gene data show CDR1 as SNHLY and CDR2 as FYNNEI. V was clipped by 7 bases and J by 2 bases; unmatched bases: 2. The CDR3 length is 13 residues. CDR3 coding DNA: TGTGCCAGCAAAGGGACAGGGGCCTACGAGCAGTACTTC. Amino acids: CASKGTGAYEQYF.

This clonotype was counted only a few times. The chain couples TRBV6-2 or TRBV6-3 to TRBJ2-7; D gene uncertain. This CDR3 contains 13 residues. Trimming stripped 7 bases from V and 5 bases from J, with 15 bases between. CDR1 is MNHEY and CDR2 is SVGEGT in the germline V gene. The CDR3 protein is CASTIQPVDEQYF. The CDR3 DNA reads TGTGCCAGCACGATCCAGCCGGTCGACGAGCAGTACTTC.

This sequence joins TRBV11-2 and TRBJ2-3, with D unresolved. Per germline, CDR1 SGHAT and CDR2 FQNNGV. This CDR3 has 14 residues. V was pared by 5 bases and J by 0 bases, with 9 bases between. The CDR3 sequence: CASSHLISTDTQYF. CDR3 DNA: TGTGCCAGCAGCCACCTGATTAGCACAGATACGCAGTATTTT.

This chain joins TRBV6-2 or TRBV6-3 and TRBJ2-3, with 8 bases identical to TRBD2. The germline gives CDR1 MNHEY, CDR2 SVGEGT. V lost 4 bases and J lost 2; bases outside the gene matches: 8. This CDR3 is built from 16 residues. DNA of the CDR3: TGTGCCAGCAGTTCCATAGCGGGAATCCCCACAGATACGCAGTATTTT. Its translation: CASSSIAGIPTDTQYF.